One sample yielded the 30 T cell receptor beta chains listed below, sequenced in a study of shared T cell receptors in the human thymus. The table came from immunoSEQ multiplex PCR; TCRdb's copy has only in-frame clones and leaves some out. The data show some 400,000 clones, approximately 95% seen once. The sequenced sample was thymocytes. The receptor set was obtained from a human donor.

The chain recombines TRBV15 with TRBJ1-5, with a weak D call TRBD1 (6 bases). CDR1 and CDR2 (germline): LNHNV, YYDKDF (reference sequence). V shed 3 bases and J shed 0 bases, with 15 bases lying between them. The CDR3 runs 17 residues. In DNA, the CDR3 is TGTGCCACCAGCAGGGGACGGGGGGGACATAGCAATCAGCCCCAGCATTTT. Its protein is CATSRGRGGHSNQPQHF.

The rearrangement links TRBV19 to TRBJ2-1; TRBD1 aligns across 7 bases. V shed 5 bases, J shed 1 base, and the junction held 5 bases outside the gene matches. The CDR3 loop spans 15 amino acids. Germline CDR1 LNHDA, CDR2 SQIVND (reference sequence). CDR3 sequence reads: CASSSGTESYNEQFF. The CDR3 DNA reads TGTGCCAGTAGTTCTGGGACAGAGTCCTACAATGAGCAGTTCTTC.

The chain joins TRBV7-9 to TRBJ2-7; the match to TRBD1 covers 9 bases. This CDR3 comprises 12 residues. The junction had 0 bases not matched to a gene; V was cut back by 6 bases and J by 3 bases. Germline V lookup: CDR1 SEHNR, CDR2 FQNEAQ (reference sequence). The CDR3 loop is CASRDRGYEQYF. The CDR3 DNA sequence: TGTGCCAGCAGGGACAGGGGCTACGAGCAGTACTTC.

V usage is TRBV19 and J usage is TRBJ1-2, with D maybe TRBD1 (5 bases). Germline CDR1 reads LNHDA; CDR2 reads SQIVND (reference sequence). Between the trimmed V and J ends, which lost 11 bases and 4 bases, there was a span of 14 bases. The CDR3 is 12 amino acids. The DNA of the CDR3 is TGTGCCTCTGGGGACCAGGTCTATGGCTACACCTTC. Amino acid sequence: CASGDQVYGYTF.

This clone appeared once. V is TRBV30 and J is TRBJ2-7, with 12 bases identical to TRBD2. The germline V gene encodes CDR1 GTSNPN and CDR2 SVGIG (reference sequence). This CDR3 comprises 17 residues. J gave up 5 bases and V 2 bases, and 13 bases lay outside the gene matches. CDR3 bases: TGTGCCTGGAGTCCCCGACTAGCGGGAGTAATGGGCGACGAGCAGTACTTC. It specifies CAWSPRLAGVMGDEQYF.

CDR3 nucleotide sequence: TGTGCCAGCAGCTTGGGGGCTGGGGGGCCCGAAGCTTTCTTT. It yields the protein CASSLGAGGPEAFF. V usage is TRBV5-6 and J usage is TRBJ1-1; weak D call: TRBD1 (6 bases). Germline-derived CDR1 and CDR2 are SGHDT and YYEEEE. The V end lost 0 bases, the J end lost 8 bases, and 14 bases lay between the germline ends. The CDR3 covers 14 residues.

V usage is TRBV28 and J usage is TRBJ1-1, with 7 bases aligning to TRBD1. This CDR3 contains 14 residues. Germline CDR1 and CDR2: MDHEN and SYDVKM. V gave up 5 bases and J gave up 3 bases; unmatched junction bases: 6. The CDR3 region has the DNA TGTGCCAGCAGTCTGAAGGGGGCGGACACTGAAGCTTTCTTT. It is translated as CASSLKGADTEAFF. The full variable domain, completed using reference TRBV28 and TRBJ1-1, is DVKVTQSSRYLVKRTGEKVFLECVQDMDHENMFWYRQDPGLGLRLIYFSYDVKMKEKGDIPEGYSVSREKKERFSLILESASTNQTSMYLCASSLKGADTEAFFGQGTRLTVV.

This chain uses TRBV5-1 with TRBJ2-5; 9 nucleotides agree with TRBD2. The CDR3 runs 14 residues. The J segment lost 5 bases and the V segment lost 2 bases, leaving 4 bases of the junction unmatched. Germline V lookup: CDR1 SGHRS, CDR2 YFSETQ. The CDR3 reads CASSFSGREETQYF. Written as DNA, the CDR3 is TGCGCCAGCAGCTTTAGCGGGAGAGAGGAGACCCAGTACTTC.

In its sample, this clone was seen once. The chain has TRBV6-4 and TRBJ1-5; no clear D gene. Germline V gene lookup returns CDR1 MRHNA and CDR2 SNTAGT. V was pared by 8 bases and J by 4 bases, with 6 bases between. CDR3 size: 11 residues. The CDR3 spells CASPGNQPQHF. The CDR3 nucleotides read TGTGCCAGCCCTGGGAATCAGCCCCAGCATTTT.

DNA of the CDR3: TGTGCCAGCAGCTCCCTCCAGGCGGGAGGTGGCGCAGATACGCAGTATTTT. Encoded protein: CASSSLQAGGGADTQYF. This sequence joins TRBV7-8 and TRBJ2-3; 8 nucleotides agree with TRBD2. J gave up 4 bases and V 4 bases, and 13 bases lay outside the gene matches. The CDR3 is 17 amino acids. The germline CDR1 and CDR2 sequences are SGHVS and FQNEAQ.

The chain has TRBV5-1 and TRBJ2-3; TRBD1 matches 7 bases. The CDR3 has 15 residues. CDR1 is SGHRS, CDR2 YFSETQ, per germline. Trimming took 5 bases from V and 4 from J; bases not matched to a gene: 10. The CDR3 spells CASSKQGFRADTQYF. The CDR3 region has the DNA TGCGCCAGCAGTAAACAGGGGTTTCGTGCAGATACGCAGTATTTT.

This chain connects TRBV19 to TRBJ2-1, with TRBD1 identical over 9 bases. The CDR3 contains 17 residues. Looked up from germline, CDR1 is LNHDA and CDR2 is SQIVND (reference sequence). Trimming at V came to 5 bases and at J to 4 bases, leaving 12 bases not matched to a gene. In nucleotides, the CDR3 is TGTGCCAGTAGTGATCGGGACAGGGAGTCGAAGTACAATGAGCAGTTCTTC. Its protein product is CASSDRDRESKYNEQFF.

The chain joins TRBV10-2 to TRBJ2-2; possibly TRBD1 or TRBD2 for D (5 bases each). The germline V gene has CDR1 WSHSY and CDR2 SAAADI. The V end lost 8 bases, the J end lost 5 bases, and 21 bases lay between the germline ends. CDR3 size: 16 residues. CDR3 bases: TGCGCCAGCTCCATACTATCGGGACGGCGGACCGGGGAGCTGTTTTTT. Residues: CASSILSGRRTGELFF.

This clone was seen once. V and J are TRBV10-2 and TRBJ2-7, with D perhaps given as TRBD1 or TRBD2 (5 bases each). V shed 6 bases and J shed 4 bases, with 10 bases lying between them. The V gene's germline CDR1 is WSHSY and CDR2 SAAADI. This CDR3 region has 12 residues. The CDR3 here is CASRGDHYEQYF. CDR3 nucleotides: TGCGCCAGCAGGGGGGACCATTACGAGCAGTACTTC.

The CDR3 loop reads CATSRAYPPAGGPGETQYF. CDR3 DNA: TGTGCCACCAGCAGAGCGTACCCCCCAGCGGGAGGGCCAGGAGAGACCCAGTACTTC. The chain carries TRBV15 and TRBJ2-5, with 10 bases lining up with TRBD2. V trimming: 1 base; J trimming: 4 bases; junction bases outside the gene matches: 15. CDR3 size: 19 residues. CDR1 and CDR2 from the germline V gene are LNHNV and YYDKDF (reference sequence). The complete variable domain, with remaining parts taken from reference TRBV15 and TRBJ2-5, reads DAMVIQNPRYQVTQFGKPVTLSCSQTLNHNVMYWYQQKSSQAPKLLFHYYDKDFNNEADTPDNFQSRRPNTSFCFLDIRSPGLGDTAMYLCATSRAYPPAGGPGETQYFGPGTRLLVL.

Worth noting for this clone: The sample has other DNA sequences that encode this CDR3 too. The rearrangement joins TRBV9 to TRBJ1-2; D may be TRBD1 (6 bases). The germline CDR1 and CDR2 sequences are SGDLS and YYNGEE. Trimming took off 8 bases at V and 2 bases at J, with 7 bases between the two ends. This CDR3 contains 11 residues. The CDR3 nucleotides are TGTGCCAGTGGACAGAACTATGGCTACACCTTC. Translation: CASGQNYGYTF.

The chain carries TRBV2 and TRBJ2-1; TRBD2 matches at 8 bases. Trimming removed 6 bases from V and 4 bases from J; junction bases left unmatched: 5. The germline V gene encodes CDR1 SNHLY and CDR2 FYNNEI. There are 14 residues in the CDR3. The CDR3 region has the DNA TGTGCCAGCAGGGATAGCGGGAAGTACAATGAGCAGTTCTTC. It translates to CASRDSGKYNEQFF.

The CDR3 bases are TGCGCCAGCAGCCAAGAGGACCGGGGATTAAGAAATGAGCAGTTCTTC. It translates to CASSQEDRGLRNEQFF. This chain uses TRBV4-3 with TRBJ2-1; tentative D call: TRBD2 (5 bases). The V end was cut by 0 bases, the J end by 7 bases, with 16 bases between. From germline, CDR1 is LGHNA and CDR2 YSLEER. The CDR3 contains 16 residues.

The chain combines TRBV7-8 with TRBJ2-5; 14 nucleotides line up with TRBD2. This CDR3 is 16 amino acids long. Looked up from germline, CDR1 is SGHVS and CDR2 is FQNEAQ. V lost 5 bases, J lost 4 bases, and 6 bases stayed unmatched. CDR3 loop: CASSEGTSGRGETQYF. Written as DNA, the CDR3 is TGTGCCAGCAGCGAAGGGACTAGCGGGAGAGGAGAGACCCAGTACTTC.

This clone was picked up one time. V is TRBV7-3 and J is TRBJ2-3, with a possible D match to TRBD1 (6 bases). Germline V lookup: CDR1 SGHTA, CDR2 FQGTGA. The CDR3 runs to 15 residues. Trimming stripped 1 base from V and 3 bases from J, with 11 bases between. The CDR3 loop reads CASSLNQGRTDTQYF. The CDR3 DNA follows: TGTGCCAGCAGCTTAAATCAGGGGCGGACAGATACGCAGTATTTT.

This chain connects TRBV7-2 to TRBJ2-7, with D tentatively TRBD1 (6 bases). The CDR3 totals 15 residues. V was trimmed by 6 bases and J by 12 bases, leaving 27 bases between them. Germline loops: CDR1 SGHTA, CDR2 FQGNSA. The CDR3: CASSRQGSLGKGGYF. Written as DNA, the CDR3 is TGTGCCAGCAGTCGACAAGGGAGCCTGGGGAAAGGGGGGTACTTC.

This chain joins TRBV28 and TRBJ2-2; perhaps TRBD2 as D (5 bases). The CDR3 consists of 16 residues. CDR1 is MDHEN, CDR2 SYDVKM, per germline. V was trimmed by 7 bases and J by 0 bases, leaving 15 bases between them. The CDR3 coding sequence is TGTGCCAGCAAGAAGGCCTGGGGAGCGAACACCGGGGAGCTGTTTTTT. It specifies CASKKAWGANTGELFF.

The V and J genes are TRBV27 and TRBJ1-5; TRBD1 is a possible D gene (5 bases). This CDR3 spans 18 amino acids. The germline V gene encodes CDR1 MNHEY and CDR2 SMNVEV (reference sequence). The V and J ends lost 3 bases and 0 bases respectively, with 18 bases between them. DNA for the CDR3: TGTGCCAGCAGTTTGCGCAGGGTCCGACCCAATAGCAATCAGCCCCAGCATTTT. Protein product: CASSLRRVRPNSNQPQHF.

This rearrangement joins TRBV28 to TRBJ1-4; 9 bases line up with TRBD1. CDR1 is MDHEN, CDR2 SYDVKM, per germline. V shed 5 bases, J shed 8 bases, and the junction held 9 bases outside the gene matches. This CDR3 region has 15 residues. The CDR3 coding sequence is TGTGCCAGCAGTCGCAACAGGGGGCAGGAGGAAAAACTGTTTTTT. It is translated as CASSRNRGQEEKLFF.

The chain has TRBV2 and TRBJ2-2, with D perhaps TRBD2 (5 bases). Germline CDR1 is SNHLY and CDR2 is FYNNEI. This CDR3 comprises 15 residues. V lost 4 bases and J 0 bases, leaving 9 bases between the germline ends. As DNA, the CDR3 is TGTGCCAGCAGTGCCCTAGCACCGAACACCGGGGAGCTGTTTTTT. Translating gives CASSALAPNTGELFF.

V usage is TRBV7-9 and J usage is TRBJ1-3, with a possible D match to TRBD1 (6 bases). Trimming removed 3 bases at V and 0 bases at J, with 12 bases between. CDR3 length equals 16 residues. From germline, CDR1 is SEHNR and CDR2 FQNEAQ (reference sequence). Here the CDR3 DNA reads TGTGCCAGCAGCTTCTCGGACAGCTACTCTGGAAACACCATATATTTT. Residues: CASSFSDSYSGNTIYF.

This chain uses TRBV27 with TRBJ2-1; 13 bases are a match to TRBD2. CDR1 is MNHEY, CDR2 SMNVEV, per germline (reference sequence). The CDR3 spans 18 residues. With V trimmed by 5 bases and J by 2 bases, 9 bases remained unmatched. The CDR3 spells CASSQRTSGRGTYNEQFF. In DNA, the CDR3 is TGTGCCAGCAGTCAGCGGACTAGCGGGAGAGGGACCTACAATGAGCAGTTCTTC.

The DNA for the CDR3 is TGCGCCAGCAGCCCCAAGCACGTTGGGGGGCTAAATACGCAGTATTTT. Protein: CASSPKHVGGLNTQYF. The chain recombines TRBV4-1 with TRBJ2-3; the D call may be TRBD1 or TRBD2 (6 bases each). The germline V and J ends were trimmed by 4 bases and 7 bases, with 21 bases remaining between them. CDR3 length: 16 amino acids. CDR1 MGHRA and CDR2 YSYEKL come from the germline V gene.

The rearrangement links TRBV7-6 to TRBJ2-7; D possibly corresponds to TRBD1 (5 bases). The CDR3 is made up of 15 amino acids. Deletions cut 5 bases from V and 0 bases from J, with 14 bases between. The germline gives CDR1 SGHVS, CDR2 FNYEAQ. The CDR3 nucleotides are TGTGCCAGCAGCCAAGGGGTGGATTCCTCCTACGAGCAGTACTTC. Protein product: CASSQGVDSSYEQYF.

The chain links TRBV7-6 to TRBJ2-6; possible D gene TRBD1, 5 bases. The CDR3 covers 16 residues. Germline V gene sequence: CDR1 SGHVS, CDR2 FNYEAQ. V was clipped by 3 bases and J by 0 bases, with 9 bases between them. DNA of the CDR3: TGTGCCAGCAGCTTGGGGCGTCACTCTGGGGCCAACGTCCTGACTTTC. Its protein is CASSLGRHSGANVLTF.